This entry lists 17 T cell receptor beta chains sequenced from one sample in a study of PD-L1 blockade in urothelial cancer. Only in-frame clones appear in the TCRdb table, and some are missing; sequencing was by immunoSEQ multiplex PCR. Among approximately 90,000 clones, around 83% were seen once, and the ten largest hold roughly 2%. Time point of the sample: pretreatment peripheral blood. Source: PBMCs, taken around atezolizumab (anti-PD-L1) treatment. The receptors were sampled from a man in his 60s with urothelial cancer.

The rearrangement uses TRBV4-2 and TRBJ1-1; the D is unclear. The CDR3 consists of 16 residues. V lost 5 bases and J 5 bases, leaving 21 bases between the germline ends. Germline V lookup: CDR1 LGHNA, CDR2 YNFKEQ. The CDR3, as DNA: TGTGCCAGCAGCGCACCTGGGCAGGCGGGGTGGACTGAAGCTTTCTTT. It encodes CASSAPGQAGWTEAFF.

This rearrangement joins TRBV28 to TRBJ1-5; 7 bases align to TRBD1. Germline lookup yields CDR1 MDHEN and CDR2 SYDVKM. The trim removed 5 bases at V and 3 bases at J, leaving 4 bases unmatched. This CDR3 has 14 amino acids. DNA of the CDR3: TGTGCCAGCAGTAGAGGGGGCCCCAATCAGCCCCAGCATTTT. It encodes CASSRGGPNQPQHF.

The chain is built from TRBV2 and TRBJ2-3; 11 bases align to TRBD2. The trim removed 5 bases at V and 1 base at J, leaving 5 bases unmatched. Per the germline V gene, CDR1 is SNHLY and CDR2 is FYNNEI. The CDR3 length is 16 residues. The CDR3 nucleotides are TGTGCCAGCAGTCCACGACTAGCGGGGCGCACAGATACGCAGTATTTT. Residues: CASSPRLAGRTDTQYF.

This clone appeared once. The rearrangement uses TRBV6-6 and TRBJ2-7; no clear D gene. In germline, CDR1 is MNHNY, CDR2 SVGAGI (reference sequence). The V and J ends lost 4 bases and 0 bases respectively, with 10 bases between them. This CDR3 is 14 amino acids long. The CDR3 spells CASSLRGDSYEQYF. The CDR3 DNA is TGTGCCAGCAGTTTACGAGGAGACTCCTACGAGCAGTACTTC.

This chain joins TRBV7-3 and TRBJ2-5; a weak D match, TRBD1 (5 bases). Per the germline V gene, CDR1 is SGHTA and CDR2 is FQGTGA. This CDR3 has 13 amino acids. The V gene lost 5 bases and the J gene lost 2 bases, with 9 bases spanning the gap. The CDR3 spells CASSPTVQETQYF. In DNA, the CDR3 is TGTGCCAGCAGCCCGACAGTACAAGAGACCCAGTACTTC.

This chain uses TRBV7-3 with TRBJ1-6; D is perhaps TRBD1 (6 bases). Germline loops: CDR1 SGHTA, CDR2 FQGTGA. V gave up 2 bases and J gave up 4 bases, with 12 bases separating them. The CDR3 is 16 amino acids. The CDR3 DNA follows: TGTGCCAGCAGCTTAGCAGGGGCCTCTTATAATTCACCCCTCCACTTT. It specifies CASSLAGASYNSPLHF.

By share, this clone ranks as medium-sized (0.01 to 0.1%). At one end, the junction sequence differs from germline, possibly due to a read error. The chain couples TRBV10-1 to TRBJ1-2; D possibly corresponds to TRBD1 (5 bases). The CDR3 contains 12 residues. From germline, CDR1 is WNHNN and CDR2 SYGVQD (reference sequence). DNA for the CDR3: TGCGCCACAACTAAATCGACAGATAATGAAGCCTTC. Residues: CATTKSTDNEAF.

The CDR3 DNA reads TGTGCCAGCGGCAGGGGAATGAACACTGAAGCTTTCTTT. This encodes CASGRGMNTEAFF. The gene calls are TRBV7-2 and TRBJ1-1; D is possibly TRBD1 (6 bases). This CDR3 comprises 13 residues. V was clipped by 8 bases and J by 0 bases, with 10 bases between them. In germline, CDR1 is SGHTA, CDR2 FQGNSA.

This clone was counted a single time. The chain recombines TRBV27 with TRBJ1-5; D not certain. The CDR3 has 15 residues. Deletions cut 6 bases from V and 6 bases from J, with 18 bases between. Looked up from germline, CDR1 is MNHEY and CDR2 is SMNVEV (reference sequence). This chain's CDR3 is CASSPLDRLGQPQHF. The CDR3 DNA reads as TGTGCCAGCAGCCCCCTAGATCGTTTAGGTCAGCCCCAGCATTTT.

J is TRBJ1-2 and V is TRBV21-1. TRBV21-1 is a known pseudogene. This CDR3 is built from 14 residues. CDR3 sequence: CASSRLKKHGGYTF. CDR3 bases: TGTGCCAGCAGCCGCTTAAAAAAGCACGGTGGCTACACCTTC.

In nucleotides, the CDR3 is TGTGCCAGCAGCTTAGCGCTAAGGGACAGCCTCTATGGCTACACCTTC. It is translated as CASSLALRDSLYGYTF. This chain connects TRBV7-9 to TRBJ1-2; TRBD1 agrees at 7 bases. The CDR3 runs 16 residues. V was clipped by 0 bases and J by 4 bases; unmatched bases: 8. From germline, CDR1 is SEHNR and CDR2 FQNEAQ (reference sequence).

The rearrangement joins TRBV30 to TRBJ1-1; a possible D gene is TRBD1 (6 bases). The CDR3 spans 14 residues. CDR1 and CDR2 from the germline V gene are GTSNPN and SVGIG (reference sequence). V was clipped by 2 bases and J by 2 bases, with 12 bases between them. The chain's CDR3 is CAWSSGAGNTEAFF. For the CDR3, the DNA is TGTGCCTGGAGTTCAGGGGCCGGTAACACTGAAGCTTTCTTT. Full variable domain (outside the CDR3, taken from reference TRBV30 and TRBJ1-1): SQTIHQWPATLVQPVGSPLSLECTVEGTSNPNLYWYRQAAGRGLQLLFYSVGIGQISSEVPQNLSASRPQDRQFILSSKKLLLSDSGFYLCAWSSGAGNTEAFFGQGTRLTVV.

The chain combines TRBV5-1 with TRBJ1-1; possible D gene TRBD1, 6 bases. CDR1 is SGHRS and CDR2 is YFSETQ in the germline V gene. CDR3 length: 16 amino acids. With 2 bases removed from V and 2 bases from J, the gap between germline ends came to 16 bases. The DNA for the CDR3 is TGCGCCAGCAGCTTAACGAATACTGGGGGCAACACTGAAGCTTTCTTT. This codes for CASSLTNTGGNTEAFF.

As DNA, the CDR3 is TGTGCCAGCAGCTTGTGGGGGGGCCCTAGCTCCTACGAGCAGTACTTC. Translating gives CASSLWGGPSSYEQYF. The chain carries TRBV5-8 and TRBJ2-7; possible D gene TRBD2, 7 bases. Germline CDR1 is SGHTS and CDR2 is YDEGEE. With 1 base removed from V and 0 bases from J, the gap between germline ends came to 14 bases. This CDR3 spans 16 amino acids.

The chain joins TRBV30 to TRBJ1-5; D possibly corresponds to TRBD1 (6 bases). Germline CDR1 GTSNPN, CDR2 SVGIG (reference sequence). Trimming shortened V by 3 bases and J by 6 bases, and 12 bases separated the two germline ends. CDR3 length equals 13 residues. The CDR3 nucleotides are TGTGCCTGGAGCGCACAGGGAAGTCAGCCCCAGCATTTT. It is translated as CAWSAQGSQPQHF.

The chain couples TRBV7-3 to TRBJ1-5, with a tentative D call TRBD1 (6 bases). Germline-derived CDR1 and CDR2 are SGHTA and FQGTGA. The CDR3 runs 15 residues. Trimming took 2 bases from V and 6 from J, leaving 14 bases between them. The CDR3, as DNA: TGTGCCAGCAGCTTAGAGTACAGGGACGGTCAGCCCCAGCATTTT. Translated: CASSLEYRDGQPQHF.

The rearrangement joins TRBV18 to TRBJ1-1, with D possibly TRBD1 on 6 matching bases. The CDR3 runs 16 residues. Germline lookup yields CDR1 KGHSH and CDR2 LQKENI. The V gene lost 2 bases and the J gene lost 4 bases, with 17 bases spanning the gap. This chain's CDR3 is CASSPKQLQGGTEAFF. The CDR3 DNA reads TGTGCCAGCTCACCAAAACAATTACAGGGCGGCACTGAAGCTTTCTTT.